This TCR beta chain came from a study of shared clonotypes between healthy human individuals. About the study: Three plates were used per donor for CD4 naive, three for CD4 memory, two for CD8 naive and one for CD8 memory. Study-wide results and limits: Non-shared clonotypes had lower generation probabilities than those shared by all four donors. Sequencing depth was expected to influence donor clonotype sharing.

Donors were healthy HIV-negative adults without recent acute infections or vaccinations. Concerning this clone itself: Its antigen is currently unknown.

CDR3 length: 13 amino acids. Trimming removed 5 bases at V and 5 bases at J, with 9 bases between. CDR1 and CDR2 (germline): ENHRY, SYGVKD. The repertoire was sequenced with immunoSEQ multiplex PCR; TCRdb's copy has only in-frame clones and lacks some. The sample includes more than 2,000,000 clones, approximately 95% of them seen just once. Sequenced: naive CD4+ T cells from PBMCs. Subset denoted: CD45RA+ positively selected. The clonotype was recovered from a man aged 18 to 29 in good health. Some clones in this sample may be carry-over from other donors' samples. V and J are TRBV10-3 and TRBJ1-4, with D tentatively TRBD1 (5 bases). The CDR3 nucleotides read TGTGCCATCAGTCGGGACTGGAATGAAAAACTGTTTTTT. Translated, it gives CAISRDWNEKLFF.